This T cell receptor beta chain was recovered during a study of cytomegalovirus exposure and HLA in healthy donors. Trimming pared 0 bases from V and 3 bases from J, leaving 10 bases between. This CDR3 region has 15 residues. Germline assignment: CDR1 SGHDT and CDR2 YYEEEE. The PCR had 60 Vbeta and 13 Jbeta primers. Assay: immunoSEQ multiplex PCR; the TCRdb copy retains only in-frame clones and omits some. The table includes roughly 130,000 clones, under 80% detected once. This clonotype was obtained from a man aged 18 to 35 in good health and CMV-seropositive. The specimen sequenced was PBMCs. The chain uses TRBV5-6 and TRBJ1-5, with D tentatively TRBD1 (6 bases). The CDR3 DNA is TGTGCCAGCAGCTTGGGTACAGGGCTCAATCAGCCCCAGCATTTT. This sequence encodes CASSLGTGLNQPQHF.